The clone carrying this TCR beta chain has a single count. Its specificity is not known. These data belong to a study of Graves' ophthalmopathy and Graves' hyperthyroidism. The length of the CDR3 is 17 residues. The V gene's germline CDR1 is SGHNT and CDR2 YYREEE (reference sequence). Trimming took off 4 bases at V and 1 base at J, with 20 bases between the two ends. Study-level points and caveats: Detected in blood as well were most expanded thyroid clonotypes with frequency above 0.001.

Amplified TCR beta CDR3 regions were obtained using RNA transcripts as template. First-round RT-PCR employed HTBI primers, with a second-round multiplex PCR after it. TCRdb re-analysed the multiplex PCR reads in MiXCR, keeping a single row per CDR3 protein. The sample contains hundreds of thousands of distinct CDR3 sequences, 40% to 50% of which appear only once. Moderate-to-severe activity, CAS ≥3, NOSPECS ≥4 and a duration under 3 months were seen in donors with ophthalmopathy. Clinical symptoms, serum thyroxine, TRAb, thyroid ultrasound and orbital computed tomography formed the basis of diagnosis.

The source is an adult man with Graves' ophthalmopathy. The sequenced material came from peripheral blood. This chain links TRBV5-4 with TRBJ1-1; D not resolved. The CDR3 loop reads CASSPGQNRGWNTEAFF. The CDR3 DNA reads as TGTGCCAGCAGCCCTGGGCAGAATCGCGGGTGGAACACTGAAGCTTTCTTT.